A single sample gave rise to the 3 T cell receptor beta chains below, sequenced in a study of blood T cell repertoires in COVID-19. The repertoire was sequenced with immunoSEQ multiplex PCR; TCRdb's copy has only in-frame clones and lacks some. The sample lists 300,000 to 350,000 clones, roughly 87% occurring once. Sequencing used peripheral blood. The receptors were sampled from a man in his thirties or forties with COVID-19, enrolled during active disease.

The chain couples TRBV5-1 to TRBJ2-3, with 7 bases fitting TRBD1. The CDR3 spans 15 residues. CDR1 SGHRS and CDR2 YFSETQ come from the germline V gene. The junction had 10 bases not matched to a gene; V was cut back by 5 bases and J by 4 bases. DNA of the CDR3: TGCGCCAGCAGTTTTCCGGGGCAGGGGGCAGATACGCAGTATTTT. Protein: CASSFPGQGADTQYF.

This clone was detected only once. This same CDR3 is encoded by further DNA sequences in the sample. The J gene is TRBJ1-2, the V gene TRBV29-1, with D possibly matching TRBD1 (5 bases). CDR1 and CDR2 from the germline V gene are SQVTM and ANQGSEA. The CDR3 extends over 11 amino acids. Trimming pared 4 bases from V and 4 bases from J, leaving 7 bases between. The CDR3 bases are TGCAGCGTTGGACAGATCTATGGCTACACCTTC. Amino acids: CSVGQIYGYTF. The full variable domain, in which reference TRBV29-1 and TRBJ1-2 provide the parts outside the CDR3, is SAVISQKPSRDICQRGTSLTIQCQVDSQVTMMFWYRQQPGQSLTLIATANQGSEATYESGFVIDKFPISRPNLTFSTLTVSNMSPEDSSIYLCSVGQIYGYTFGSGTRLTVV.

The chain carries TRBV27 and TRBJ1-1; no definite D call. This CDR3 is built from 13 residues. Germline CDR1 MNHEY, CDR2 SMNVEV (reference sequence). V lost 6 bases to trimming and J lost 7 bases, with 15 bases between them. The CDR3 nucleotides are TGTGCCAGCAGGACAACAGCGAGGGTTGAAGCTTTCTTT. Protein product: CASRTTARVEAFF.